This T cell receptor beta chain came from a study of blood T cell repertoires in COVID-19. About the research overall: Sites in the United States, Italy and Spain provided acute and convalescent COVID-19 samples. PBMCs, B-cell-depleted T cells, or T cells provided the cDNA or gDNA that made up the material.

In the study's own analysis: The authors estimated nucleated cell counts from reference gene primer amplification. This table comes from immunoSEQ multiplex PCR, and its TCRdb copy is limited to in-frame clones, with some not included. Clone size and the V and J calls come from that table; the DNA yielded D and trimming. The top ten clones hold approximately 0.64% of a sample with 150,000 to 200,000 clones, around 89% of them seen once. The CDR3 length is 15 residues. Losses at the gene ends were 3 bases for V and 7 bases for J; bases not matched to a gene: 9. In germline, CDR1 is LNHDA, CDR2 SQIVND (reference sequence).

The chain uses TRBV19 and TRBJ1-2; 9 bases map to TRBD1. This TCR was recovered from a man aged 50 or older with acute or convalescent COVID-19. Sequencing used peripheral blood. The CDR3 region has the DNA TGTGCCAGTAGTATGCGTTTGACAGGGGGAAGTGGCTACACCTTC. Translation gives CASSMRLTGGSGYTF.